Listed below are T cell receptor beta chains from one sample, sequenced in a study of OX40 agonist ivuxolimab in advanced cancers. Sequencing was performed with immunoSEQ multiplex PCR; in TCRdb, only in-frame clones are kept and a portion is missing. The table shows around 85,000 clones, with 91% occurring only once. The specimen was CD4+ or CD8+ T cells sorted from blood, collected in a trial of the OX40 agonist ivuxolimab. Receptor source: an adult with an advanced solid tumor such as melanoma, head and neck, liver or kidney cancer. The CDR3 runs from the conserved cysteine through the conserved F or W. A D gene is named only where the DNA matches it firmly. Size values are once, few and many counts, or a class for expanded clones, and some rows have none.

v_gene	abundance	d_gene	j_gene	CDR3aa	CDR3nt
TRBV7-6	-	-	TRBJ1-5	CASSRYSNQPQHF	TGTGCCAGCAGCCGTTATAGCAATCAGCCCCAGCATTTT
TRBV19	-	TRBD1	TRBJ1-1	CASSIDDRVNTEAFF	TGTGCCAGTAGTATAGATGACAGGGTGAACACTGAAGCTTTCTTT
TRBV10-1	-	-	TRBJ1-1	CASSDPVSGAAFF	TGCGCCAGCAGTGATCCAGTGTCAGGGGCAGCTTTCTTT
TRBV19	-	-	TRBJ1-2	CASRAPQGRVGYGYTF	TGTGCCAGTAGGGCACCACAGGGACGAGTAGGCTATGGCTACACCTTC
TRBV27	-	TRBD2	TRBJ2-1	CASSLKGLAGGVGGEQFF	TGTGCCAGCAGTTTAAAGGGGTTGGCGGGAGGGGTAGGGGGTGAGCAGTTCTTC
TRBV10-3	-	-	TRBJ1-1	CASRGPNTEAFF	TGTGCCAGCAGGGGCCCGAACACTGAAGCTTTCTTT
TRBV5-1	-	-	TRBJ2-1	CASSEGQLSYNEQFF	TGCGCCAGCAGCGAAGGACAGCTCTCCTACAATGAGCAGTTCTTC
TRBV6-5	-	-	TRBJ1-1	CASSSLTGNTEAFF	TGTGCCAGCAGTTCGTTGACAGGGAACACTGAAGCTTTCTTT
TRBV18	once	TRBD1	TRBJ1-2	CASSLESGTGAYGYTF	TGTGCCAGCTCACTGGAGTCCGGGACAGGGGCCTATGGCTACACCTTC
TRBV5-1	-	TRBD1	TRBJ2-7	CASSDGTATSEQYF	TGCGCCAGCAGTGACGGGACAGCAACTAGCGAGCAGTACTTC
TRBV19	-	-	TRBJ2-2	CASSIGRGTGELFF	TGTGCCAGTAGTATAGGACGGGGCACCGGGGAGCTGTTTTTT
TRBV28	-	-	TRBJ1-3	CASSPRLFSGNTIYF	TGTGCCAGCAGCCCTAGACTTTTCTCTGGAAACACCATATATTTT
TRBV28	-	-	TRBJ2-7	CASSFVGEGLRASSYEQYF	TGTGCCAGCAGTTTCGTCGGGGAAGGACTAAGGGCCAGCTCCTACGAGCAGTACTTC
TRBV19	-	-	TRBJ2-3	CASSKITGASTDTQYF	TGTGCCAGTAGTAAGATAACAGGAGCTAGCACAGATACGCAGTATTTT
TRBV21-1	-	-	TRBJ2-5	CASSKAPGGLETQYF	TGTGCCAGCAGCAAAGCGCCGGGGGGGTTAGAGACCCAGTACTTC
TRBV7-9	few	-	TRBJ2-5	CASSPSLQGGEETQYF	TGTGCCAGCAGCCCCTCTCTACAGGGGGGGGAAGAGACCCAGTACTTC
TRBV5-1	-	-	TRBJ2-7	CASSLILSSYEQYF	TGCGCCAGCAGCCTAATTCTGAGCTCCTACGAGCAGTACTTC
TRBV19	-	TRBD1	TRBJ2-7	CASSSQTGLLFEQYF	TGTGCCAGTAGTTCACAGACAGGGCTCCTATTCGAGCAGTACTTC
TRBV9	-	-	TRBJ2-6	CASSVDLGGSSGANVLTF	TGTGCCAGCAGCGTAGATCTGGGCGGCAGCTCTGGGGCCAACGTCCTGACTTTC
TRBV19	-	-	TRBJ2-7	CASSIKVAYEQYF	TGTGCCAGTAGTATAAAGGTAGCCTACGAGCAGTACTTC